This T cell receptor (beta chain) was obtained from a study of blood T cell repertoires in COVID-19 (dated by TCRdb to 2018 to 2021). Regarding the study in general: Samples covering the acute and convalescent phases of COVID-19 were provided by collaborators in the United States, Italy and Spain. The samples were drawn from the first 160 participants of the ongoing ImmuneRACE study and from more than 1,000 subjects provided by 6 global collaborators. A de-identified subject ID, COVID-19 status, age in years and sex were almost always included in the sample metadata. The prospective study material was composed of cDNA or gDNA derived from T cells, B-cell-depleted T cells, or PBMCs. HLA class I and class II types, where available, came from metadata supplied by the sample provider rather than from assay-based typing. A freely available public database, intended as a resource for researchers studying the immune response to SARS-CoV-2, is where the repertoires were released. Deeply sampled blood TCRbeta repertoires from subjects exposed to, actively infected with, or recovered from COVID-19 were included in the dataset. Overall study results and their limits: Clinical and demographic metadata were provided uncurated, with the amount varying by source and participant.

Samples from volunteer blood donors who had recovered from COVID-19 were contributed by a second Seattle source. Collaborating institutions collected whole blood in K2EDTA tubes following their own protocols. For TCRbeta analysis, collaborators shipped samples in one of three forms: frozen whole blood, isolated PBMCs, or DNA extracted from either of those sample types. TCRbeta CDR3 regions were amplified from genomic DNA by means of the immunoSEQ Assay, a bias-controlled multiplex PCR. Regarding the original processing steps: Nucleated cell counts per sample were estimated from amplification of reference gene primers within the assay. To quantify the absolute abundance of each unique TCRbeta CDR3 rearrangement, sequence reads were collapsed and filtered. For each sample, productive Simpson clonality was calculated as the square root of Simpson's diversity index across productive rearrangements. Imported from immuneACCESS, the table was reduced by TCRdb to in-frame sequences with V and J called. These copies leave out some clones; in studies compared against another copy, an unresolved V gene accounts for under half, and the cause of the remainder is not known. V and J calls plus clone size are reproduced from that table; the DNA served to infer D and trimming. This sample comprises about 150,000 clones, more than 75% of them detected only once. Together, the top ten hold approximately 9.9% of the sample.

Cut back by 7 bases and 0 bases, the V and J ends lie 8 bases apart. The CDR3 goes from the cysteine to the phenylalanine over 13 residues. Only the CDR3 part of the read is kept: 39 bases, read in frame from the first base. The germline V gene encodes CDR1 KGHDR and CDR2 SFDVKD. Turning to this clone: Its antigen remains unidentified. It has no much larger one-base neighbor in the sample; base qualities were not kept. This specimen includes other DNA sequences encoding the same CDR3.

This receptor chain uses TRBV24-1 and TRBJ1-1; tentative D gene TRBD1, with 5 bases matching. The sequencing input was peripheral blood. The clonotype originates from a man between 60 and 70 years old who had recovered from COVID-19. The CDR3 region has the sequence CATSDSLNTEAFF. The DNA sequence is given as TGTGCCACCAGCGACAGCTTGAACACTGAAGCTTTCTTT.